This T cell receptor (beta chain) was profiled in a study of blood T cell repertoires in COVID-19. Background on the study: T cells, B-cell-depleted T cells, or PBMCs supplied cDNA or gDNA.

Measured with immunoSEQ multiplex PCR; TCRdb has only the in-frame clones, and not every one. The sample records over 150,000 clones, approximately 88% being singletons. The V segment lost 0 bases and the J segment 7 bases; nucleotides outside the gene matches: 8. The germline V gene has CDR1 SGHRS and CDR2 YFSETQ. The CDR3 sequence is 16 residues long. Sequenced: peripheral blood. The sequence derives from a woman in her sixties who had recovered from COVID-19. The chain has TRBV5-1 and TRBJ2-2, with 8 positions matching TRBD2. The CDR3 loop reads CASSLGLAIGVGELFF. In DNA form, the CDR3 reads TGCGCCAGCAGCTTGGGACTAGCGATAGGCGTCGGGGAGCTGTTTTTT.